The sample holds a few counts of the clone carrying this T cell receptor (beta chain). Trimming removed 1 base from V and 3 bases from J, with 13 bases in between. The CDR3 covers 15 residues. Germline CDR1 SEHNR, CDR2 FQNEAQ (reference sequence). The method was immunoSEQ multiplex PCR; TCRdb's version includes in-frame clones alone and lacks a portion of them. The sample lists about 180,000 clones; about 85% were seen once. The donors were part of the validation cohort, which consisted of about 130 subjects and was separate from the first cohort of 670 or so subjects. The sample comes from a study of cytomegalovirus exposure and HLA in healthy donors.

The origin of this receptor is a young man in good health and CMV-seropositive. Sequencing was carried out using PBMCs. V is TRBV7-9 and J is TRBJ2-7; D is perhaps TRBD2 (6 bases). CDR3 sequence reads: CASSLVAGFLYEQYF. The CDR3 nucleotides are TGTGCCAGCAGCTTAGTGGCGGGGTTTCTCTACGAGCAGTACTTC.